The 17 T cell receptor beta chains reported below all come from one sample, sequenced in a study of immune characterization of retroperitoneal liposarcoma. TCRdb independently ran MiXCR on the PCR reads; one entry per CDR3 protein. The table has 11,000 or so distinct CDR3 sequences, 40% to 55% seen once; the top ten hold less than 11%. The sample was tumor tissue. The source of these receptors is a female donor with retroperitoneal liposarcoma.

This clonotype occurred a few times. The chain uses TRBV7-2 and TRBJ1-6; D unresolved. The V gene lost 1 base and the J gene lost 6 bases, with 7 bases spanning the gap. The V gene's germline CDR1 is SGHTA and CDR2 FQGNSA. This CDR3 region has 14 residues. CDR3 sequence (DNA): TGTGCCAGCAGCTTAGTTTCCAGTAATTCACCCCTCCACTTT. Residues: CASSLVSSNSPLHF.

To note about this clonotype: It may be a read error: a sequence one base away is much more abundant. The chain is built from TRBV6-5 and TRBJ2-1; a possible D gene is TRBD1 (5 bases). The germline gives CDR1 MNHEY, CDR2 SVGAGI. The CDR3 has 14 residues. The CDR3 loop reads CASNYSTVSFEQFF. CDR3 in DNA: TGTGCCAGCAATTACTCGACAGTTAGCTTTGAGCAGTTCTTC.

The chain combines TRBV6-1 with TRBJ2-1, with TRBD2 matching over 11 bases. Looked up from germline, CDR1 is MNHNS and CDR2 is SASEGT. The V gene end was trimmed by 5 bases and the J gene end by 2 bases; junction bases not matched to a gene: 5. The CDR3 runs to 16 residues. CDR3 region: CASSKISGRAYNEQFF. CDR3 nucleotide sequence: TGTGCCAGCAGTAAAATTAGCGGGAGGGCCTACAATGAGCAGTTCTTC.

The chain uses TRBV7-2 and TRBJ2-1; TRBD1 agrees at 8 bases. The better agreement between TRBJ2-7 and the DNA end casts doubt on the J call. CDR1 is SGHTA, CDR2 FQGNSA, per germline. The CDR3 contains 15 residues. The CDR3 loop is CASSLGSGGYNEQYF. In DNA, the CDR3 is TGTGCCAGCAGCTTAGGCTCAGGGGGCTACAATGAGCAGTACTTC.

This rearrangement joins TRBV6-8 to TRBJ2-1; TRBD1 aligns across 8 bases. CDR3 size: 17 residues. The J segment lost 5 bases and the V segment lost 5 bases, leaving 14 bases of the junction unmatched. Germline assignment: CDR1 MNHGY and CDR2 SAAAGT. CDR3 region: CASSQLQTGAGNNEQFF. The CDR3 DNA follows: TGTGCCAGCAGTCAACTCCAGACAGGGGCGGGGAACAATGAGCAGTTCTTC.

This clonotype is labeled as medium-sized. The V and J genes are TRBV6-1 and TRBJ1-1; no firm D call. The ends were cut back, 1 base at V and 4 bases at J, with 16 bases in the middle. This CDR3 has 16 amino acids. The germline V gene has CDR1 MNHNS and CDR2 SASEGT. The CDR3 sequence: CASSEGWLGVATEAFF. Here the CDR3 DNA reads TGTGCCAGCAGTGAAGGGTGGTTAGGAGTTGCCACTGAAGCTTTCTTT.

This clonotype showed up just a few times. This rearrangement joins TRBV7-3 to TRBJ2-4; no clear D gene. The assigned J gene may be wrong: the sequence end matches TRBJ2-5 better. The CDR3 length is 13 residues. Germline CDR1 SGHTA, CDR2 FQGTGA. This CDR3 reads CASSGGRQETQYF. Written as DNA, the CDR3 is TGTGCCAGCAGCGGCGGACGACAAGAGACCCAGTACTTC.

The chain combines TRBV6-1 with TRBJ2-1; D call uncertain. With the DNA end fitting TRBJ2-7 better, the J assignment may be wrong. CDR3 length: 17 residues. Germline V gene sequence: CDR1 MNHNS, CDR2 SASEGT. CDR3 in amino acids: CATAKTPGVWPYNEQYF. DNA for the CDR3: TGTGCCACCGCAAAAACCCCTGGGGTTTGGCCGTACAATGAGCAGTACTTC.

This clonotype came up a few times. The rearrangement joins TRBV10-1 to TRBJ2-5; weak D call: TRBD2 (5 bases). This CDR3 contains 14 residues. CDR1 is WNHNN and CDR2 is SYGVQD in the germline V gene (reference sequence). The ends were cut back, 0 bases at V and 5 bases at J, with 10 bases in the middle. The CDR3 coding sequence is TGCGCCAGCAGTGAGTCCGGGGATACCGAGACCCAGTACTTC. It codes for CASSESGDTETQYF.

The V gene is TRBV7-2, the J gene TRBJ1-3; possible D gene TRBD1, 6 bases. Germline V gene lookup returns CDR1 SGHTA and CDR2 FQGNSA. There are 14 residues in the CDR3. V lost 5 bases and J lost 2, with 10 bases in between. As DNA, the CDR3 is TGTGCCAGCAGCCCAGGGGCGGCTGGAAACACCATATATTTT. Protein sequence: CASSPGAAGNTIYF.

This rearrangement joins TRBV14 to TRBJ2-1, with D uncertain. The V gene lost 0 bases and the J gene lost 2 bases, with 14 bases spanning the gap. The CDR3 has 17 amino acids. Per germline, CDR1 SGHDN and CDR2 FVKESK. DNA of the CDR3: TGTGCCAGCAGCCAAGATCTCGGCCCCCTAGCCTACAATGAGCAGTTCTTC. Translated, it gives CASSQDLGPLAYNEQFF.

This clonotype was picked up a small number of times. The rearrangement uses TRBV7-3 and TRBJ2-5, with 11 bases lining up with TRBD1. The J call may be incorrect, as the DNA end agrees better with TRBJ2-7. Germline lookup yields CDR1 SGHTA and CDR2 FQGTGA. The length of the CDR3 is 15 residues. The CDR3 DNA reads TGTGCCAGCAGCCACGGACAGGGGGCCTCCTACGAGCAGTACTTC. Protein product: CASSHGQGASYEQYF.

Judged by abundance, this clonotype is medium-sized. V usage is TRBV11-3 and J usage is TRBJ2-5, with D perhaps matching TRBD2 (6 bases). The CDR3 extends over 15 amino acids. Deletions cut 1 base from V and 4 bases from J, with 13 bases between. CDR1 and CDR2 from the germline V gene are SGHNT and YENEEA. The DNA of the CDR3 is TGTGCCAGCAGCTTAGGCGGGATAATCGGAGAGACCCAGTACTTC. This translates into CASSLGGIIGETQYF.

V and J are TRBV6-1 and TRBJ2-1, with a possible D match to TRBD2 (6 bases). The J call is doubtful: the DNA matches TRBJ2-7 better. CDR1 is MNHNS, CDR2 SASEGT, per germline. This CDR3 spans 17 amino acids. CDR3 amino acids: CASSDLPPPTMGGEQYF. CDR3 DNA sequence: TGTGCCAGCAGTGACCTACCTCCACCGACGATGGGGGGCGAGCAGTACTTC.

V and J are TRBV10-3 and TRBJ1-6, with a possible D match to TRBD1 (5 bases). Trimming took 5 bases from V and 8 from J, leaving 16 bases between them. Germline assignment: CDR1 ENHRY and CDR2 SYGVKD. This CDR3 contains 15 residues. CDR3 in amino acids: CAISMAGSGYSPLHF. CDR3 sequence (DNA): TGTGCCATCAGTATGGCAGGGAGTGGTTATTCACCCCTCCACTTT.

The chain couples TRBV12-3 or TRBV12-4 to TRBJ2-1; D gene unclear. The J call may be wrong; the DNA end is better matched by TRBJ2-7. The CDR3 is 18 amino acids. CDR3: CASSFPPPPRGGGYEQYF. CDR3 coding DNA: TGTGCCAGCAGTTTCCCCCCCCCCCCGCGAGGCGGCGGATACGAGCAGTACTTC.

About this clonotype: Sequence at one end of the junction differs from germline and may be a read error. V usage is TRBV6-6 and J usage is TRBJ1-6; D unclear. Germline CDR1 MNHNY, CDR2 SVGAGI (reference sequence). The CDR3 runs 17 residues. CDR3 sequence (DNA): TGTGCCAGCAGTTTCTCGAAAGGACTAGCGGATAACTACGAGCAGTACTTT. It translates to CASSFSKGLADNYEQYF.